The next 30 T cell receptor beta chains were all read from a single sample in a study of CD8 T cells in Susac syndrome. Random hexamers primed reverse transcription of 0.5 to 1 ug RNA. TCRdb re-called the immunoSEQ multiplex PCR reads through MiXCR, storing one row per CDR3 protein. The table records tens of thousands of distinct CDR3 sequences, roughly 95% of them present only once. Material for sequencing was CD8+ T cells from PBMCs. These receptors originate from a human donor with Susac syndrome.

The CDR3 region is CSAPQGLNTEAFF. The CDR3 DNA reads as TGCAGTGCCCCCCAAGGCCTGAACACTGAAGCTTTCTTT. This chain connects TRBV20-1 to TRBJ1-1, with unresolved D. The CDR3 is 13 residues long. Germline V gene lookup returns CDR1 DFQATT and CDR2 SNEGSKA (reference sequence). The V and J ends lost 6 bases and 0 bases respectively, with 11 bases between them.

The chain joins TRBV6-5 to TRBJ2-6, with no clear D. There are 13 residues in the CDR3. Germline-derived CDR1 and CDR2 are MNHEY and SVGAGI. The ends were cut back, 4 bases at V and 6 bases at J, with 7 bases in the middle. CDR3 sequence reads: CASSSVEANVLTF. CDR3 nucleotide sequence: TGTGCCAGCAGTTCCGTGGAGGCCAACGTCCTGACTTTC.

This clonotype came up once. The chain joins TRBV20-1 to TRBJ1-5, with 9 bases identical to TRBD1. From germline, CDR1 is DFQATT and CDR2 SNEGSKA (reference sequence). The length of the CDR3 is 13 residues. Trimming cost V 5 bases and J 3 bases; bases outside gene matches: 2. The CDR3 loop reads CSAWTGVNQPQHF. The CDR3 bases are TGCAGTGCTTGGACAGGGGTCAATCAGCCCCAGCATTTT.

The chain links TRBV28 to TRBJ1-2, with a possible D match to TRBD1 (6 bases). Trimming took 6 bases from V and 7 from J, leaving 9 bases between them. This CDR3 spans 11 amino acids. Germline V gene lookup returns CDR1 MDHEN and CDR2 SYDVKM. The CDR3: CASRGTIGYTF. DNA for the CDR3: TGTGCCAGCAGAGGGACAATTGGCTACACCTTC.

The chain employs TRBV5-8 and TRBJ2-1; D is tentatively TRBD1 or TRBD2 (5 bases each). The length of the CDR3 is 14 residues. Germline CDR1 and CDR2: SGHTS and YDEGEE. V lost 3 bases, J lost 12 bases, and 19 bases lay in between. The chain's CDR3 is CASSSIGTPFSQFF. DNA for the CDR3: TGTGCCAGCAGCTCTATCGGGACGCCCTTCTCGCAGTTCTTC.

This sequence joins TRBV7-2 and TRBJ1-5; a possible D gene is TRBD1 (6 bases). Germline CDR1 SGHTA, CDR2 FQGNSA. The CDR3 runs to 15 residues. The V end lost 5 bases, the J end lost 4 bases, and 15 bases lay between the germline ends. This CDR3 reads CASSRGHLGNQPQHF. The CDR3 DNA reads as TGTGCCAGCAGCCGGGGACATCTAGGGAATCAGCCCCAGCATTTT.

V gene TRBV29-1 combines with J gene TRBJ1-1, with TRBD1 matching over 9 bases. Germline CDR1 and CDR2: SQVTM and ANQGSEA. V was pared by 4 bases and J by 4 bases, with 7 bases of the junction left unmatched. The CDR3 runs to 14 residues. The CDR3 region is CSVGGTGSSTEAFF. The CDR3 nucleotides read TGCAGCGTTGGAGGGACAGGGTCGAGCACTGAAGCTTTCTTT.

This clonotype was recorded a few times. The chain uses TRBV5-6 and TRBJ2-5; no reliable D call. CDR1 and CDR2 from the germline V gene are SGHDT and YYEEEE. Trimming took 3 bases from V and 1 from J, leaving 16 bases between them. The CDR3 totals 16 residues. Here the CDR3 reads CASSSTHDVGQETQYF. CDR3 DNA sequence: TGTGCCAGCAGCTCAACTCACGATGTGGGCCAAGAGACCCAGTACTTC.

The chain has TRBV27 and TRBJ1-2; 10 positions match TRBD1. CDR1 and CDR2 from the germline V gene are MNHEY and SMNVEV (reference sequence). Trimming cost V 5 bases and J 4 bases; bases outside gene matches: 7. This CDR3 region has 15 residues. CDR3 loop: CASSLKGTGAYGYTF. The CDR3 bases are TGTGCCAGCAGTCTAAAGGGGACAGGGGCCTATGGCTACACCTTC.

This chain uses TRBV30 with TRBJ1-5, with 8 bases fitting TRBD1. V gave up 3 bases and J gave up 0 bases; unmatched junction bases: 4. The V gene's germline CDR1 is GTSNPN and CDR2 SVGIG (reference sequence). The CDR3 sequence is 15 residues long. In DNA form, the CDR3 reads TGTGCCTGGAGCCCCGACAGGGGTAGCAATCAGCCCCAGCATTTT. Translation: CAWSPDRGSNQPQHF.

This chain connects TRBV10-3 to TRBJ1-1; 9 bases fit TRBD1. The CDR3 spans 11 residues. Looked up from germline, CDR1 is ENHRY and CDR2 is SYGVKD. After removal of 6 bases from V and 8 bases from J, the junction contained 1 base not matched to a gene. The CDR3 nucleotides read TGTGCCATCAGGACAGGGGGGGAAGCTTTCTTT. It specifies CAIRTGGEAFF.

This sequence joins TRBV20-1 and TRBJ1-2; D call uncertain. V was trimmed by 4 bases and J by 6 bases, leaving 12 bases between them. This CDR3 comprises 12 residues. Germline V CDR1 and CDR2: DFQATT, SNEGSKA (reference sequence). The CDR3 spells CSATTRINGYTF. In nucleotides, the CDR3 is TGCAGTGCTACGACTCGAATTAATGGCTACACCTTC.

The V call is TRBV20-1, the J call TRBJ2-1, with 9 bases that match TRBD1. Germline CDR1 and CDR2: DFQATT and SNEGSKA (reference sequence). This CDR3 region has 13 residues. The trim removed 3 bases at V and 9 bases at J, leaving 6 bases unmatched. CDR3 nucleotides: TGCAGTGCTAGGGTCGGGACAGGGTTTGAGCAGTTCTTC. Its translation: CSARVGTGFEQFF.

This chain joins TRBV6-2 or TRBV6-3 and TRBJ2-7; TRBD2 is a possible D gene (5 bases). Germline lookup yields CDR1 MNHEY and CDR2 SVGEGT. This CDR3 has 12 amino acids. Between the trimmed V and J ends, which lost 2 bases and 7 bases, there was a span of 9 bases. Here the CDR3 reads CASSYRGREQYF. The CDR3 DNA is TGTGCCAGCAGTTACCGAGGGCGGGAGCAGTACTTC.

This sequence joins TRBV20-1 and TRBJ1-1; TRBD1 matches 9 bases. This CDR3 region has 15 residues. Germline CDR1 is DFQATT and CDR2 is SNEGSKA (reference sequence). V shed 3 bases and J 2 bases; nucleotides not matched to a gene: 7. The CDR3, as DNA: TGCAGTGCTAGTGGGAACAGGGGGCTAAACACTGAAGCTTTCTTT. As protein: CSASGNRGLNTEAFF.

J is TRBJ1-1 and V is TRBV5-6, with D possibly being TRBD1 (5 bases). Trimming pared 2 bases from V and 7 bases from J, leaving 6 bases between. Per the germline V gene, CDR1 is SGHDT and CDR2 is YYEEEE. This CDR3 has 11 residues. The CDR3: CASSFQGEAFF. As DNA, the CDR3 is TGTGCCAGCAGCTTTCAGGGTGAAGCTTTCTTT.

V gene TRBV7-3 combines with J gene TRBJ2-7, with 8 bases identical to TRBD2. This CDR3 is 14 amino acids long. V gave up 5 bases and J gave up 6 bases; unmatched junction bases: 9. The germline V gene encodes CDR1 SGHTA and CDR2 FQGTGA. CDR3 bases: TGTGCCAGCAGCCCAAGCGGGGGTTCCGCCGAGCAGTACTTC. This translates into CASSPSGGSAEQYF.

This rearrangement joins TRBV11-2 to TRBJ2-3; 8 positions agree with TRBD2. CDR3 length: 14 amino acids. Trimming at V came to 7 bases and at J to 4 bases, leaving 7 bases not matched to a gene. CDR1 and CDR2 (germline): SGHAT, FQNNGV. The chain's CDR3 is CASTVAGPADTQYF. The CDR3 DNA is TGTGCCAGCACCGTAGCGGGGCCGGCAGATACGCAGTATTTT.

V gene TRBV29-1 combines with J gene TRBJ1-2; D is possibly TRBD1 (6 bases). CDR3 size: 14 residues. Germline CDR1 reads SQVTM; CDR2 reads ANQGSEA. V gave up 0 bases and J gave up 4 bases, with 12 bases separating them. This CDR3 reads CSVEDPRGPYGYTF. The DNA of the CDR3 is TGCAGCGTTGAAGACCCCAGGGGACCCTATGGCTACACCTTC.

The V call is TRBV9, the J call TRBJ2-5; a possible D gene is TRBD2 (6 bases). Looked up from germline, CDR1 is SGDLS and CDR2 is YYNGEE. V was clipped by 0 bases and J by 3 bases, with 12 bases between them. The CDR3 has 15 amino acids. Here the CDR3 reads CASSVEAGGEETQYF. CDR3 nucleotide sequence: TGTGCCAGCAGCGTAGAGGCCGGAGGGGAAGAGACCCAGTACTTC.

This chain connects TRBV7-9 to TRBJ2-1, with 7 positions matching TRBD1. The CDR3 length is 13 residues. Germline loops: CDR1 SEHNR, CDR2 FQNEAQ (reference sequence). J lost 4 bases, V lost 11 bases, and 8 bases had no gene match. The CDR3 bases are TGTGCCGGATTGAGGGGGCCGTACAATGAGCAGTTCTTC. Protein product: CAGLRGPYNEQFF.

This sequence joins TRBV25-1 and TRBJ1-2; D not resolved. Germline V gene data show CDR1 as MGHDK and CDR2 as SYGVNS. CDR3 size: 15 residues. Between the trimmed V and J ends, which lost 4 bases and 4 bases, there was a span of 16 bases. The CDR3 loop reads CASSAPGVHGYGYTF. The CDR3 bases are TGTGCCAGCAGTGCGCCGGGAGTCCATGGCTATGGCTACACCTTC.

V gene TRBV9 combines with J gene TRBJ2-2; D call uncertain. Germline CDR1 reads SGDLS; CDR2 reads YYNGEE. V dropped 0 bases and J dropped 5 bases, with 8 bases sitting between them. The length of the CDR3 is 14 residues. The CDR3: CASSVGLETGELFF. For the CDR3, the DNA is TGTGCCAGCAGCGTAGGCCTCGAGACCGGGGAGCTGTTTTTT. The full variable domain, with the rest looked up from reference TRBV9 and TRBJ2-2, is DSGVTQTPKHLITATGQRVTLRCSPRSGDLSVYWYQQSLDQGLQFLIQYYNGEERAKGNILERFSAQQFPDLHSELNLSSLELGDSALYFCASSVGLETGELFFGEGSRLTVL.

The gene calls are TRBV19 and TRBJ2-2; tentative D call: TRBD1 (6 bases). V was cut by 0 bases and J by 1 base, with 9 bases left in between. The germline V gene encodes CDR1 LNHDA and CDR2 SQIVND (reference sequence). The CDR3 loop spans 16 amino acids. CDR3 DNA: TGTGCCAGTAGTATAGATTGGGGGCTGAACACCGGGGAGCTGTTTTTT. Protein product: CASSIDWGLNTGELFF.

This chain joins TRBV12-3 or TRBV12-4 and TRBJ2-3; a possible D gene is TRBD1 (5 bases). This CDR3 spans 19 amino acids. Trimming took 0 bases from V and 1 from J, leaving 20 bases between them. The CDR3 is CASSLAPLMGPQGTDTQYF. DNA for the CDR3: TGTGCCAGCAGTTTAGCCCCCCTCATGGGGCCCCAGGGCACAGATACGCAGTATTTT.

The V gene is TRBV5-1, the J gene TRBJ2-1, with TRBD2 matching over 10 bases. J gave up 8 bases and V 0 bases, and 5 bases lay outside the gene matches. Germline lookup yields CDR1 SGHRS and CDR2 YFSETQ. The CDR3 is 15 residues long. The CDR3 nucleotides read TGCGCCAGCAGCTTGGATAGCGGGGGGCCTGATGAGCAGTTCTTC. It is translated as CASSLDSGGPDEQFF.

The count of this clonotype is one. Here the CDR3 DNA reads TGTGCCAGCAGCCAACTACTTAGCTCCTACGAGCAGTACTTC. Translated, it gives CASSQLLSSYEQYF. This chain connects TRBV3-1 to TRBJ2-7; D is uncertain. This CDR3 has 14 amino acids. V lost 2 bases, J lost 0 bases, and 8 bases lay in between. Germline assignment: CDR1 LGHDT and CDR2 YNNKEL (reference sequence).

The chain is built from TRBV20-1 and TRBJ1-6, with unresolved D. The germline CDR1 and CDR2 sequences are DFQATT and SNEGSKA (reference sequence). Trimming left V 4 bases short and J 7 bases short, with 8 bases between. CDR3 length: 12 amino acids. CDR3: CSAKDENSPLHF. CDR3 sequence (DNA): TGCAGTGCTAAAGACGAAAATTCACCCCTCCACTTT.

The chain is built from TRBV27 and TRBJ1-1; weak D call: TRBD1 (6 bases). Trimming stripped 3 bases from V and 5 bases from J, with 16 bases between. This CDR3 region has 15 residues. CDR1 is MNHEY and CDR2 is SMNVEV in the germline V gene (reference sequence). The CDR3 sequence: CASSLGGGRGTEAFF. As DNA, the CDR3 is TGTGCCAGCAGTTTGGGTGGGGGGCGAGGGACTGAAGCTTTCTTT.

The CDR3 sequence: CASSSDGTALGNYGYTF. CDR3 coding DNA: TGTGCCAGCAGCTCCGACGGGACAGCGCTGGGGAACTATGGCTACACCTTC. The chain has TRBV5-4 and TRBJ1-2; 7 nucleotides align to TRBD1. Germline loops: CDR1 SGHNT, CDR2 YYREEE (reference sequence). Losses at the gene ends were 3 bases for V and 2 bases for J; bases not matched to a gene: 13. This CDR3 spans 17 amino acids.